This TCR beta chain was sequenced for a study of cytomegalovirus exposure and HLA in healthy donors. Notes on the study in general: Analyzed later, association rates of TCRs varied across HLA loci, with DRB1 most and HLA-C fewest. Researchers reported in a later analysis that a missense DCLRE1C variant was tied to TCR beta V- and J-gene trimming.

This clone was picked up one time. The antigen is undetermined. Germline V CDR1 and CDR2: SGHTA, FQGNSA. The CDR3 extends over 14 amino acids. Trimming took 4 bases from V and 6 from J; bases not matched to a gene: 6. PCR used 60 Vbeta primers and 13 Jbeta primers. TCRdb's table, derived via immunoSEQ multiplex PCR, lists solely in-frame clones and lacks some. The sample has about 140,000 clones, about 75% seen once. The genes are TRBV7-2 and TRBJ2-1, with 7 bases identical to TRBD1. Sequenced: PBMCs. The receptor was derived from a man aged 18 to 29 in good health and CMV-seropositive. CDR3 nucleotide sequence: TGTGCCAGCAGCTCCCCCAACAGGGGCAATGAGCAGTTCTTC. This codes for CASSSPNRGNEQFF.